The 3 T cell receptor beta chains below all came from one sample that was sequenced in a study of cytomegalovirus exposure and HLA in healthy donors. The PCR had 60 Vbeta and 13 Jbeta primers. Clones were read by immunoSEQ multiplex PCR, and TCRdb kept only the in-frame ones, dropping some. The sample consists of about 160,000 clones, roughly 65% of them appearing once. The sample comprised PBMCs. The source is a young man in good health and CMV-seropositive.

V gene TRBV7-2 combines with J gene TRBJ2-3, with a weak D call TRBD1 (7 bases). This CDR3 has 15 amino acids. CDR1 and CDR2 (germline): SGHTA, FQGNSA. Trimming removed 3 bases from V and 0 bases from J, with 10 bases in between. DNA of the CDR3: TGTGCCAGCAGCTTGGAGGGGGCTAGCACAGATACGCAGTATTTT. It translates to CASSLEGASTDTQYF.

This clone was picked up a small number of times. The rearrangement joins TRBV7-9 to TRBJ2-4; 9 bases line up with TRBD2. V lost 6 bases and J lost 7; bases outside the gene matches: 7. The germline gives CDR1 SEHNR, CDR2 FQNEAQ (reference sequence). CDR3 length: 14 amino acids. The CDR3 DNA sequence: TGTGCCAGCAGGATAGCGGGGGAGGCGAACATTCAGTACTTC. Translated: CASRIAGEANIQYF. The whole variable domain, remainder taken from reference TRBV7-9 and TRBJ2-4, is DTGVSQNPRHKITKRGQNVTFRCDPISEHNRLYWYRQTLGQGPEFLTYFQNEAQLEKSRLLSDRFSAERPKGSFSTLEIQRTEQGDSAMYLCASRIAGEANIQYFGAGTRLSVL.

The CDR3 sequence is CASSEQGLNQPQHF. For the CDR3, the DNA is TGTGCCAGTAGCGAACAGGGGCTAAATCAGCCCCAGCATTTT. This chain links TRBV19 with TRBJ1-5; 7 bases align to TRBD1. This CDR3 has 14 amino acids. Germline V gene lookup returns CDR1 LNHDA and CDR2 SQIVND (reference sequence). V was clipped by 6 bases and J by 4 bases; unmatched bases: 6.